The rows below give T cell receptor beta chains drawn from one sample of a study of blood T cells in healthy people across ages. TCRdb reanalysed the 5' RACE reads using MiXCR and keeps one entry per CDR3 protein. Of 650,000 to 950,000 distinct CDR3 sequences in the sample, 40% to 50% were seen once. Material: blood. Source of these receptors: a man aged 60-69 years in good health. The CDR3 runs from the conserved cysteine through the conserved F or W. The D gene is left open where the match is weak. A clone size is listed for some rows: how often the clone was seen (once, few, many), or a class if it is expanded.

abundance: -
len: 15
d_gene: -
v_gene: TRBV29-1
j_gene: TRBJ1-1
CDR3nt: TGCAGCGTTGCTCCCTATGGGACACCGAACACTGAAGCTTTCTTT
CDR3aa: CSVAPYGTPNTEAFF

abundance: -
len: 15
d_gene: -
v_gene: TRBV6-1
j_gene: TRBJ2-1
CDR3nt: TGTGCCAGCACTCTAGAAGGGGGAGCGCGCAATGAGCAGTTCTTC
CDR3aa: CASTLEGGARNEQFF

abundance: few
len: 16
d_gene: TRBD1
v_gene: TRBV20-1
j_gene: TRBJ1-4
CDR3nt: TGCAGTGCAGAGGGACAGGGAAAAGGAGGTAGCGAAAAACTGTTTTTT
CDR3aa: CSAEGQGKGGSEKLFF

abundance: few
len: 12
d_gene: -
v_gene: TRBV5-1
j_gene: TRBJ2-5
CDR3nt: TGCGCCAGACATGACAGACAAGAGACCCAGTACTTC
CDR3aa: CARHDRQETQYF

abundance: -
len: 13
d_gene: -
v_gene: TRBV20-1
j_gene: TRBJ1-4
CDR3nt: TGCAGTGCTAGATGGGGGATAAGTGAAAAACTGTTTTTT
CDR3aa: CSARWGISEKLFF

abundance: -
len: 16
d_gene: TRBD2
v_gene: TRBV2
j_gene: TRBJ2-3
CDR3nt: TGTGCCAGCATTCGACTGAGCGGGGGGGCTTTAGATACGCAGTATTTT
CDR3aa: CASIRLSGGALDTQYF

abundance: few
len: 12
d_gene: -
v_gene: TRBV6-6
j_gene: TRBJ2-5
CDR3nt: TGTGCCAGCAGGCAGGCACAAGAGACCCAGTACTTC
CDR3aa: CASRQAQETQYF

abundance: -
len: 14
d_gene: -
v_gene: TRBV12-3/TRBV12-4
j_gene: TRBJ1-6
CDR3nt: TGTGCCGGCACCCTCCGGGGGGCTAATTCACCCCTCCACTTT
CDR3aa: CAGTLRGANSPLHF

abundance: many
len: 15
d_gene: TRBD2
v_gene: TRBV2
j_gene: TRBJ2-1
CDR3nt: TGTGCCAGCAGTGAAGGGACTAGCGGCGACAATGAGCAGTTCTTC
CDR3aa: CASSEGTSGDNEQFF

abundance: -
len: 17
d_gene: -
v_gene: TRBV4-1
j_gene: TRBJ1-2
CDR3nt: TGCGCCAGCAGCCAGAAGCGAAATCCCGCTTCAAAGGAGGGCTGCACCTTC
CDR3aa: CASSQKRNPASKEGCTF

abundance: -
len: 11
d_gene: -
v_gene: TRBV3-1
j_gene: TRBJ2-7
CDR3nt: TGTGCCAGCGGAGGACCCTACGAGCAGTACTTC
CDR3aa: CASGGPYEQYF

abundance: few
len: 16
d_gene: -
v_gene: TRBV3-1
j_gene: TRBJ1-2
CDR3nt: TGTGCCAGCAGCCAGGGGTCAGGCAACCCTAACTATGGCTACACCTTC
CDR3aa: CASSQGSGNPNYGYTF

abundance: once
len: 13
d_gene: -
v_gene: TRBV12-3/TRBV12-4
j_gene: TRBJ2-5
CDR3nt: TGTGCCAGCACCCTGGACAGACACAATGAGCAGTACTTC
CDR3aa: CASTLDRHNEQYF

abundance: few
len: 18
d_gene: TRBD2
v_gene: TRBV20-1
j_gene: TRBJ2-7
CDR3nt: TGCAGTGCTAGAGATGGGGCTAGCGGGGGGGCCGGATCCTACGAGCAGTACTTC
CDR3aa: CSARDGASGGAGSYEQYF

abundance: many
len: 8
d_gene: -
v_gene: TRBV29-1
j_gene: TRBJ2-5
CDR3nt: TGCAGCTGGGGGGTGGCGTACTTC
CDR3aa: CSWGVAYF

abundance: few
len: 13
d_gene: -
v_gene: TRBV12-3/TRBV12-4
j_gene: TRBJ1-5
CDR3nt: TGTGCCAGCAGCCAGAATAGCAATCAGCCCCAGCATTTT
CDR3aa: CASSQNSNQPQHF

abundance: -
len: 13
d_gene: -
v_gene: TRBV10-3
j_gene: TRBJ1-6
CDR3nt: TGTGCCAGCAGAGTTGACGGGAATTCACCCCTCCACTTT
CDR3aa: CASRVDGNSPLHF